These 13 T cell receptor beta chains originate from one sample sequenced in a study of shared clonotypes between healthy human individuals. Sequencing was performed with immunoSEQ multiplex PCR; in TCRdb, only in-frame clones are kept and a portion is missing. The profile shows roughly 2,000,000 clones, approximately 92% of them singletons. It was CD45RO-negative cells, positively selected for CCR7, that made up naive CD8 cells, with terminally differentiated effector memory CD45RA+ cells excluded. Sample: naive CD8+ T cells from PBMCs. These receptors came from a man younger than 30 in good health. Some clones in this sample may be carry-over from other donors' samples.

The V call is TRBV7-9, the J call TRBJ2-7; weak D call: TRBD2 (5 bases). The CDR3 runs to 14 residues. Per germline, CDR1 SEHNR and CDR2 FQNEAQ (reference sequence). Trimming pared 5 bases from V and 2 bases from J, leaving 13 bases between. The CDR3 spells CASSPGSNPYEQYF. Written as DNA, the CDR3 is TGTGCCAGCAGCCCGGGGTCCAATCCCTACGAGCAGTACTTC.

This rearrangement joins TRBV11-2 to TRBJ2-5; 11 bases fit TRBD2. CDR3 length equals 17 residues. Per the germline V gene, CDR1 is SGHAT and CDR2 is FQNNGV. J gave up 1 base and V 3 bases, and 7 bases lay outside the gene matches. This CDR3 reads CASSLVSSGRPQETQYF. The CDR3 DNA reads TGTGCCAGCAGCTTGGTGTCTAGCGGGAGGCCCCAAGAGACCCAGTACTTC.

V usage is TRBV5-1 and J usage is TRBJ2-7; D gene ambiguous. The CDR3 consists of 13 residues. V dropped 0 bases and J dropped 4 bases, with 8 bases sitting between them. Germline CDR1 reads SGHRS; CDR2 reads YFSETQ. The CDR3 region has the DNA TGCGCCAGCAGCTTGGGTATTGGGTACGAGCAGTACTTC. Protein sequence: CASSLGIGYEQYF.

This chain uses TRBV10-3 with TRBJ1-3; D perhaps matches TRBD1 (5 bases). Germline assignment: CDR1 ENHRY and CDR2 SYGVKD. The V end lost 9 bases, the J end lost 3 bases, and 18 bases lay between the germline ends. The CDR3 runs to 15 residues. The CDR3 is CAMTSVRGFGNTIYF. The CDR3 nucleotides are TGTGCCATGACTTCGGTTAGGGGCTTTGGAAACACCATATATTTT.

The gene calls are TRBV4-2 and TRBJ1-1; D is perhaps TRBD1 (5 bases). The CDR3 sequence is 16 residues long. With 1 base removed from V and 6 bases from J, the gap between germline ends came to 18 bases. Germline lookup yields CDR1 LGHNA and CDR2 YNFKEQ. CDR3 bases: TGTGCCAGCAGCCAAGGCTTACGGGGGGGACGGCCTGAAGCTTTCTTT. Encoded protein: CASSQGLRGGRPEAFF.

The chain uses TRBV25-1 and TRBJ2-3; D may be TRBD2 (5 bases). From germline, CDR1 is MGHDK and CDR2 SYGVNS. Trimming removed 7 bases from V and 0 bases from J, with 14 bases in between. The CDR3 covers 15 residues. As DNA, the CDR3 is TGTGCCAGCAAATCATTTACGGGGAGCACAGATACGCAGTATTTT. This encodes CASKSFTGSTDTQYF.

This chain joins TRBV10-2 and TRBJ2-1, with D possibly TRBD2 on 7 matching bases. CDR3 size: 16 residues. Germline V gene lookup returns CDR1 WSHSY and CDR2 SAAADI. The V end lost 4 bases, the J end lost 5 bases, and 18 bases lay between the germline ends. The CDR3 here is CASSVLGAGANNEQFF. In nucleotides, the CDR3 is TGCGCCAGCAGTGTGCTTGGGGCGGGGGCGAACAATGAGCAGTTCTTC.

The chain couples TRBV9 to TRBJ1-1; 8 nucleotides match TRBD1. Trimming cost V 0 bases and J 2 bases; bases outside gene matches: 3. This CDR3 region has 15 residues. CDR1 and CDR2 from the germline V gene are SGDLS and YYNGEE. The CDR3 loop is CASSVGQGKNTEAFF. The DNA of the CDR3 is TGTGCCAGCAGCGTAGGACAGGGGAAAAACACTGAAGCTTTCTTT.

The chain joins TRBV7-6 to TRBJ2-5, with 11 positions matching TRBD2. Germline V gives CDR1 SGHVS, CDR2 FNYEAQ. Trimming removed 6 bases from V and 5 bases from J; junction bases left unmatched: 8. This CDR3 has 15 amino acids. CDR3 DNA: TGTGCCAGCAGTTACACTAGCGGGAGATTTGAGACCCAGTACTTC. It codes for CASSYTSGRFETQYF.

The genes are TRBV7-6 and TRBJ2-1; tentatively, D is TRBD2 (5 bases). V was pared by 1 base and J by 0 bases, with 7 bases between. This CDR3 contains 15 residues. Germline V gene lookup returns CDR1 SGHVS and CDR2 FNYEAQ. The chain's CDR3 is CASSLGGRSYNEQFF. CDR3 nucleotides: TGTGCCAGCAGCTTAGGAGGGCGCTCCTACAATGAGCAGTTCTTC.

V gene TRBV19 combines with J gene TRBJ1-5; unclear D gene. CDR3 size: 13 residues. The V gene's germline CDR1 is LNHDA and CDR2 SQIVND (reference sequence). V gave up 5 bases and J gave up 10 bases, with 15 bases separating them. The CDR3 nucleotides read TGTGCCAGTAGTCTGCGTGGGAGTCACCCCCAGCATTTT. This translates into CASSLRGSHPQHF. The full variable domain, its missing parts supplied by reference TRBV19 and TRBJ1-5, is DGGITQSPKYLFRKEGQNVTLSCEQNLNHDAMYWYRQDPGQGLRLIYYSQIVNDFQKGDIAEGYSVSREKKESFPLTVTSAQKNPTAFYLCASSLRGSHPQHFGDGTRLSIL.

V gene TRBV28 combines with J gene TRBJ1-5, with D possibly being TRBD1 (6 bases). CDR1 MDHEN and CDR2 SYDVKM come from the germline V gene. This CDR3 is built from 16 residues. V lost 2 bases, J lost 3 bases, and 14 bases lay in between. This CDR3 is CASSLARVGANQPQHF. DNA for the CDR3: TGTGCCAGCAGTTTAGCGAGGGTGGGGGCCAATCAGCCCCAGCATTTT.

This chain links TRBV9 with TRBJ2-2; 7 bases match TRBD2. The ends lost 3 bases at V and 6 bases at J; junction bases unmatched: 11. Germline CDR1 and CDR2: SGDLS and YYNGEE. This CDR3 has 16 amino acids. CDR3 bases: TGTGCCAGCAGCGCACCCTCGGGAGGTCGAGCCGGGGAGCTGTTTTTT. It codes for CASSAPSGGRAGELFF.